This TCR beta chain comes out of a study of blood T cell repertoires in COVID-19. The overall study: The United States, Italy and Spain supplied acute and convalescent COVID-19 samples. T cells, B-cell-depleted T cells, or PBMCs supplied cDNA or gDNA.

As processed by the authors: How many nucleated cells were present was estimated from reference gene primer amplification. The method was immunoSEQ multiplex PCR; TCRdb's version includes in-frame clones alone and lacks a portion of them. The V and J calls and clone size are taken from that table; D and trimming were inferred from the DNA. Here the sample spans over 70,000 clones, around 89% being singletons. Per the germline V gene, CDR1 is SGHTA and CDR2 is FQGNSA. The CDR3 consists of 13 residues. V was pared by 2 bases and J by 3 bases, with 8 bases between. Sequences were obtained from peripheral blood. V is TRBV7-2 and J is TRBJ2-7; the D is unclear. The clonotype comes from a woman at least 80 years old with active or convalescent COVID-19. CDR3 DNA: TGTGCCAGCAGCTTACCCCCAGGCTACGAGCAGTACTTC. Translating gives CASSLPPGYEQYF.